The 12 T cell receptor beta chains below come from one sample, sequenced in a study of spatial heterogeneity in lung cancer. Specified time point: sample taken at primary tumor resection. TCRdb processed the 5' RACE reads anew with MiXCR; each CDR3 protein has one entry. The sample records 39,000 or so distinct CDR3 sequences, around 3.3% being singletons. Sequences were derived from normal lung tissue next to the tumor, sampled at surgery. The receptors here all came from a male donor with early-stage non-small cell lung cancer.

There are many counts of this clonotype. This sequence joins TRBV9 and TRBJ2-5; unclear D gene. The germline V gene has CDR1 SGDLS and CDR2 YYNGEE. V lost 0 bases and J lost 0, with 6 bases in between. The CDR3 consists of 14 residues. The chain's CDR3 is CASSVDGYQETQYF. The CDR3 DNA follows: TGTGCCAGCAGCGTAGATGGGTACCAAGAGACCCAGTACTTC. Full variable domain (missing parts from reference TRBV9 and TRBJ2-5): DSGVTQTPKHLITATGQRVTLRCSPRSGDLSVYWYQQSLDQGLQFLIQYYNGEERAKGNILERFSAQQFPDLHSELNLSSLELGDSALYFCASSVDGYQETQYFGPGTRLLVL.

This clonotype came up many times. The genes are TRBV5-1 and TRBJ1-4; the D gene is possibly TRBD1 (6 bases). With 3 bases removed from V and 8 bases from J, the gap between germline ends came to 17 bases. From germline, CDR1 is SGHRS and CDR2 YFSETQ. The CDR3 has 15 residues. DNA of the CDR3: TGCGCCAGCAGCTCCGGGACATCGCGGAACGAAAAACTGTTTTTT. This codes for CASSSGTSRNEKLFF.

This clonotype came up many times. The rearrangement uses TRBV29-1 and TRBJ2-7, with 12 bases that match TRBD2. The CDR3 has 15 amino acids. The V gene's germline CDR1 is SQVTM and CDR2 ANQGSEA. With V trimmed by 5 bases and J by 4 bases, 9 bases remained unmatched. The DNA of the CDR3 is TGCAGCGTTAGGGGAGGGACTAGCGGGTCGTACGAGCAGTACTTC. Protein sequence: CSVRGGTSGSYEQYF.

This clonotype was seen ten or more times. V is TRBV10-2 and J is TRBJ1-1; the D gene is possibly TRBD1 (6 bases). V lost 5 bases to trimming and J lost 1 base, with 11 bases between them. Germline values: CDR1 WSHSY, CDR2 SAAADI. This CDR3 contains 14 residues. The CDR3 reads CASSSTGANTEAFF. The CDR3, as DNA: TGCGCCAGCAGTTCGACAGGAGCGAACACTGAAGCTTTCTTT.

This clonotype was picked up many times. This chain connects TRBV12-3 or TRBV12-4 to TRBJ2-5; the D gene is possibly TRBD1 (5 bases). The CDR3 covers 14 residues. V was shortened by 4 bases and J by 7 bases, with 16 bases between the two germline ends. CDR3 sequence: CASSSGRSSWTQYF. The CDR3 nucleotides are TGTGCCAGCAGTTCAGGGCGCAGCTCCTGGACCCAGTACTTC.

This clonotype showed up many times. The gene calls are TRBV10-3 and TRBJ1-1; 9 bases agree with TRBD1. Germline trimming cut 10 bases from V and 6 bases from J; bases unmatched to any gene: 9. Germline V gene data show CDR1 as ENHRY and CDR2 as SYGVKD. The CDR3 sequence is 13 residues long. CDR3: CASTEQGAPEAFF. DNA of the CDR3: TGTGCCAGCACAGAACAGGGGGCACCTGAAGCTTTCTTT.

On this clonotype itself: With a much larger clone just one base away, this may be a read error. J is TRBJ1-5 and V is TRBV27, with D hard to call. V was cut by 10 bases and J by 4 bases, with 11 bases left in between. The CDR3 runs to 12 residues. Germline CDR1 and CDR2: MNHEY and SMNVEV (reference sequence). CDR3 bases: TGTGCCAACAGCGTAGGGAATCAGCCCCAGCATTTT. Translation gives CANSVGNQPQHF.

This clonotype was recorded at least ten times. V gene TRBV24-1 combines with J gene TRBJ2-3, with 8 nucleotides matching TRBD2. J gave up 5 bases and V 6 bases, and 9 bases lay outside the gene matches. The V gene's germline CDR1 is KGHDR and CDR2 SFDVKD. The CDR3 length is 15 residues. The CDR3 protein is CATSSNGRAQDTQYF. The DNA for the CDR3 is TGTGCCACCAGTTCTAACGGGAGGGCCCAAGATACGCAGTATTTT.

This clonotype was recorded at least ten times. The chain links TRBV7-9 to TRBJ2-7, with D perhaps assigned TRBD1 or TRBD2 (5 bases each). This CDR3 is 14 amino acids long. Deletions cut 2 bases from V and 3 bases from J, with 11 bases between. Germline V CDR1 and CDR2: SEHNR, FQNEAQ (reference sequence). As DNA, the CDR3 is TGTGCCAGCAGCTTACGGGACGGAGGCTACGAGCAGTACTTC. Translated: CASSLRDGGYEQYF.

The sample holds a few counts of this clonotype. The chain combines TRBV5-1 with TRBJ1-3; the D gene is possibly TRBD1 (5 bases). V lost 6 bases to trimming and J lost 2 bases, with 12 bases between them. The germline V gene encodes CDR1 SGHRS and CDR2 YFSETQ. CDR3 size: 14 residues. The CDR3: CASNTGSAGNTIYF. As DNA, the CDR3 is TGCGCCAGCAACACAGGCTCTGCTGGAAACACCATATATTTT.

This clonotype was seen many times. The J gene is TRBJ2-3, the V gene TRBV2; the D gene is possibly TRBD1 (6 bases). The CDR3 is made up of 13 amino acids. V shed 6 bases and J shed 6 bases, with 13 bases lying between them. Germline CDR1 SNHLY, CDR2 FYNNEI. CDR3 sequence reads: CASRDRNSDTQYF. The CDR3 DNA is TGTGCCAGCAGAGACAGGAACTCTGATACGCAGTATTTT. Complete variable domain (other parts from reference TRBV2 and TRBJ2-3): EPEVTQTPSHQVTQMGQEVILRCVPISNHLYFYWYRQILGQKVEFLVSFYNNEISEKSEIFDDQFSVERPDGSNFTLKIRSTKLEDSAMYFCASRDRNSDTQYFGPGTRLTVL.

At least ten counts were recorded for this clonotype. The rearrangement joins TRBV24-1 to TRBJ2-3, with 8 positions matching TRBD1. This CDR3 is built from 13 residues. From germline, CDR1 is KGHDR and CDR2 SFDVKD. V lost 9 bases to trimming and J lost 2 bases; unmatched junction nucleotides: 3. The CDR3 region has the DNA TGTGCCACCGAGGGACAGGACACAGATACGCAGTATTTT. Its translation: CATEGQDTDTQYF.